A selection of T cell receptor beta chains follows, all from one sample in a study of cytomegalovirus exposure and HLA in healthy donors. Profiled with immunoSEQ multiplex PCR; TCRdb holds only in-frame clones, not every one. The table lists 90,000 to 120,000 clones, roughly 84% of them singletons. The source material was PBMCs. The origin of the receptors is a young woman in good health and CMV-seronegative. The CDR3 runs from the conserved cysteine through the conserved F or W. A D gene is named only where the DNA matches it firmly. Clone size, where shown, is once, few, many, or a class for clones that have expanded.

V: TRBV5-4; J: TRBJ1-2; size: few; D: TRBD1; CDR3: CASSLGIGQGFGYTF; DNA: TGTGCCAGCAGCTTGGGCATAGGACAGGGATTTGGCTACACCTTC
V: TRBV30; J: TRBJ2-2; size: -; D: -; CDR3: CAWDPGREVGELFF; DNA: TGTGCCTGGGATCCTGGCAGGGAGGTGGGGGAGCTGTTTTTT
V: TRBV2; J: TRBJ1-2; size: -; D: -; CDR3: CASTLGGEGYTF; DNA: TGTGCCAGCACCCTCGGAGGGGAAGGCTACACCTTC
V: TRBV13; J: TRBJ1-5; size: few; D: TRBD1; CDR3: CASSRTGHQPQHF; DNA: TGTGCCAGCAGTCGGACAGGGCACCAGCCCCAGCATTTT
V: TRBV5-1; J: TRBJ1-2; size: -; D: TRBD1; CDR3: CASSRGPYGYTF; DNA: TGCGCCAGCAGCAGGGGGCCGTATGGCTACACCTTC
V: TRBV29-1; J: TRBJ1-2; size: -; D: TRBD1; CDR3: CSVVGDSYGYTF; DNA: TGCAGCGTTGTCGGGGACAGCTATGGCTACACCTTC
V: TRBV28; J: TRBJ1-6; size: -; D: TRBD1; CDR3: CASNGDSNSPLHF; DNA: TGTGCCAGCAATGGGGACAGTAATTCACCCCTCCACTTT
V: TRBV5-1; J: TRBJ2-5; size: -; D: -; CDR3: CASSLGWMEAGETQYF; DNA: TGCGCCAGCAGTCTGGGGTGGATGGAGGCGGGAGAGACCCAGTACTTC
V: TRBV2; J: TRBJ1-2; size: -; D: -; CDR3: CARISRQDYTNYGYTF; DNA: TGTGCCAGAATATCCCGACAGGATTATACTAACTATGGCTACACCTTC
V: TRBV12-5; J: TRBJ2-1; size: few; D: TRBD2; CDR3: CASGPSGGGNEQFF; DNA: TGTGCTAGTGGCCCTAGCGGGGGGGGAAATGAGCAGTTCTTC
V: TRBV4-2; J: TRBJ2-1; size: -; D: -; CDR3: CASSQDLGGRFNEQFF; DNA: TGTGCCAGCAGCCAAGATCTGGGGGGGCGGTTCAATGAGCAGTTCTTC
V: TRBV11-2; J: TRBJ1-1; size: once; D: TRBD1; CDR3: CASSLDRATEAFF; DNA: TGTGCCAGCAGCTTGGACAGGGCCACTGAAGCTTTCTTT
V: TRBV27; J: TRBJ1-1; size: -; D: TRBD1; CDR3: CASSLRQGSPEAFF; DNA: TGTGCCAGCAGTTTAAGACAGGGGAGCCCTGAAGCTTTCTTT
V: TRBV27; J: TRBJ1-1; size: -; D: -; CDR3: CASSFTGSNTEAFF; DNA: TGTGCCAGCAGTTTCACAGGGTCGAACACTGAAGCTTTCTTT
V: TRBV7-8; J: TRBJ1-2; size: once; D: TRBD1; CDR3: CASSVVRDRVVGYTF; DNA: TGTGCCAGCAGCGTAGTGAGGGACAGGGTAGTCGGCTACACCTTC
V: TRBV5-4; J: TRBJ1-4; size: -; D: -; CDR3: CASSFGALDATNEKLFF; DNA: TGTGCCAGCAGCTTTGGGGCATTGGATGCAACTAATGAAAAACTGTTTTTT
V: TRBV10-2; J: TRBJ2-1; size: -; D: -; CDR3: CASRGLVGVGEQFF; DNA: TGCGCCAGCAGGGGACTGGTGGGGGTCGGTGAGCAGTTCTTC
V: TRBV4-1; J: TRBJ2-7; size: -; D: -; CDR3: CASSTTGGAYEQYF; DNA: TGCGCCAGCAGCACCACGGGGGGCGCATACGAGCAGTACTTC
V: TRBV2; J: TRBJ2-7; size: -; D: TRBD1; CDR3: CASSEDRGREQYF; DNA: TGTGCCAGCAGCGAGGACAGGGGGCGCGAGCAGTACTTC
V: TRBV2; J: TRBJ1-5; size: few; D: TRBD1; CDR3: CASSTGGGNQPQHF; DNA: TGTGCCAGCAGTACAGGGGGCGGCAATCAGCCCCAGCATTTT
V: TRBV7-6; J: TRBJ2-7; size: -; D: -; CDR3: CASSLVGYEQYF; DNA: TGTGCCAGCAGCTTAGTCGGCTACGAGCAGTACTTC
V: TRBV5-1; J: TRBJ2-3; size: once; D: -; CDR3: CASSALVSDTQYF; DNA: TGCGCCAGCAGCGCACTAGTCTCAGATACGCAGTATTTT
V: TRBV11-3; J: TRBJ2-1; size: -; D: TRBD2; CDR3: CASSFKAGGNNEQFF; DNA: TGTGCCAGCAGCTTTAAAGCGGGGGGGAACAATGAGCAGTTCTTC
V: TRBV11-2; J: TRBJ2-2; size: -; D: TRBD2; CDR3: CASSFPTSGGSNTGELFF; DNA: TGTGCCAGCAGCTTCCCAACTAGCGGGGGATCGAACACCGGGGAGCTGTTTTTT
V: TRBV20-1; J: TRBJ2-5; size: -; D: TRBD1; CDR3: CSAGTAETQYF; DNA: TGCAGTGCCGGGACAGCGGAGACCCAGTACTTC
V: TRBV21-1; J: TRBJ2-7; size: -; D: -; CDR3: CASSKKEGALRSPYEQYF; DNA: TGTGCCAGCAGCAAAAAAGAGGGGGCACTCCGGAGCCCCTACGAGCAGTACTTC
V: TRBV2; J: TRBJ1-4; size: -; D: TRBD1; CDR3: CASSEEGASNEKLFF; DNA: TGTGCCAGCAGTGAAGAGGGGGCTTCTAATGAAAAACTGTTTTTT
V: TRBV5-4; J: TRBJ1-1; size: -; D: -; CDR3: CASSRGTEAFF; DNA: TGTGCCAGCAGCCGGGGAACTGAAGCTTTCTTT
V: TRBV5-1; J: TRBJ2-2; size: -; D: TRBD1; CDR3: CASSLKWDREKRVANTGELFF; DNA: TGCGCCAGCAGCCTTAAATGGGACAGGGAAAAAAGAGTGGCGAACACCGGGGAGCTGTTTTTT
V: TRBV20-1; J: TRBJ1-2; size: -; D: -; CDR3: CSARGLGGYTF; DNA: TGCAGTGCTAGAGGTCTAGGAGGCTACACCTTC
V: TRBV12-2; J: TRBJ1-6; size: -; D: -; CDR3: CASRRRWDRGSGSYNSPLHF; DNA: TGTGCAAGTCGCAGAAGGTGGGACAGGGGGTCAGGCTCCTATAATTCACCCCTCCACTTT
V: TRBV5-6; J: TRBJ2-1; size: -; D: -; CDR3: CASALREYNEQFF; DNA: TGTGCCAGCGCCCTTAGGGAGTACAATGAGCAGTTCTTC
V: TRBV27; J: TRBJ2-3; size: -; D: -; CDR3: CASSYNTDTQYF; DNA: TGTGCCAGCAGTTACAACACAGATACGCAGTATTTT
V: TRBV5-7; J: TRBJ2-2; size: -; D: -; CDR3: CASSPGGTGAGGELFF; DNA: TGTGCCAGCAGCCCCGGTGGGACTGGAGCGGGCGGGGAGCTGTTTTTT
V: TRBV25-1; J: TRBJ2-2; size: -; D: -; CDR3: CASSESMNRQGNTGELFF; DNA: TGTGCCAGCAGTGAATCGATGAATCGGCAGGGGAACACCGGGGAGCTGTTTTTT
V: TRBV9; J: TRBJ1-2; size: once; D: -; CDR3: CASSTPGDGYTF; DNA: TGTGCCAGCAGCACCCCGGGGGATGGCTACACCTTC
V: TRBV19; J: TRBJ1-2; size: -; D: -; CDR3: CASSSGYFDGYTF; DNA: TGTGCCAGTAGTAGCGGGTATTTCGATGGCTACACCTTC
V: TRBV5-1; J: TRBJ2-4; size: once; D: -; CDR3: CASSLTPGEGNIQYF; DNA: TGCGCCAGCAGCTTGACACCCGGGGAAGGGAACATTCAGTACTTC
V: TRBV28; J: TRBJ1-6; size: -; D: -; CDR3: CASETGSYNSPLHF; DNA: TGTGCCAGCGAAACAGGTTCCTATAATTCACCCCTCCACTTT
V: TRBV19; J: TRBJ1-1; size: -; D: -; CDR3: CASSLTPSVNTEAFF; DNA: TGTGCCAGTAGCCTCACCCCGTCGGTTAACACTGAAGCTTTCTTT
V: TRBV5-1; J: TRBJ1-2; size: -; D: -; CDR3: CASSLSGNGYTF; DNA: TGCGCCAGCAGCTTGTCAGGGAACGGCTACACCTTC
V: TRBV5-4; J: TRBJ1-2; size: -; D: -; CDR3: CASSPRGGTDGYTF; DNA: TGTGCCAGCAGCCCGCGCGGAGGGACCGATGGCTACACCTTC
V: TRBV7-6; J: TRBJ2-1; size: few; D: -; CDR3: CASSLELGSSYNEQFF; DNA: TGTGCCAGCAGCTTAGAGTTGGGCAGTTCCTACAATGAGCAGTTCTTC
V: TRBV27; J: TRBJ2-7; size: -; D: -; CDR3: CASSGGAVEQYF; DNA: TGTGCCAGCTCTGGGGGGGCAGTCGAGCAGTACTTC
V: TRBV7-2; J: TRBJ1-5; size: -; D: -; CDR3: CASSPQGLQFNQPQHF; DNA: TGTGCCAGCAGCCCCCAGGGACTGCAATTTAATCAGCCCCAGCATTTT
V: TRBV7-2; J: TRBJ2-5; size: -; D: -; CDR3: CASSYLAGAGETQYF; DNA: TGTGCCAGCAGCTATCTGGCGGGGGCTGGGGAGACCCAGTACTTC
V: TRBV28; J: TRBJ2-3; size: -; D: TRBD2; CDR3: CASSPTSGEDTQYF; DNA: TGTGCCAGCAGCCCTACTAGCGGGGAGGATACGCAGTATTTT
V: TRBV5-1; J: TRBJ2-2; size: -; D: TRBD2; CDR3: CASSRTSGLFDTGELFF; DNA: TGCGCCAGCAGCCGGACTAGCGGGTTATTTGACACCGGGGAGCTGTTTTTT
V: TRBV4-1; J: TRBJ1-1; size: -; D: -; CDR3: CASSHPSSVGDTEAFF; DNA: TGCGCCAGCAGCCATCCCTCCTCGGTAGGGGACACTGAAGCTTTCTTT
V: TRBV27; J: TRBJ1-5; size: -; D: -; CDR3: CASNPTGRGQPQHF; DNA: TGTGCCAGCAACCCGACGGGGAGGGGCCAGCCCCAGCATTTT